The 28 T cell receptor beta chains in this list originate from one sample, sequenced in a study of human T cells and chemical hapten exposure. The study used a library that attached unique molecular identifiers to individual cDNA molecules. TCRdb redid the calling of the reads with MiXCR, one entry per CDR3 protein. This sample has about 120,000 distinct CDR3 sequences, with 6.5% to 10% found just once. Extraction of total RNA was performed on unfractionated whole blood. Specimen: whole blood. All receptors come from a human donor in good health. Some clones in this sample may be carry-over from other donors' samples.

This clonotype occurred many times. The chain is built from TRBV2 and TRBJ2-3; D gene ambiguous. The germline V and J ends were trimmed by 5 bases and 6 bases, with 12 bases remaining between them. Germline V gene sequence: CDR1 SNHLY, CDR2 FYNNEI. The length of the CDR3 is 13 residues. As DNA, the CDR3 is TGTGCCAGCAGTCCACCACCCACGGATACGCAGTATTTT. Its protein product is CASSPPPTDTQYF.

The V call is TRBV6-6, the J call TRBJ2-7, with TRBD1 matching 10 bases. The junction had 11 bases not matched to a gene; V was cut back by 4 bases and J by 8 bases. This CDR3 is 15 amino acids long. CDR1 and CDR2 from the germline V gene are MNHNY and SVGAGI (reference sequence). The CDR3 is CASSSRTGGFEQQYF. DNA for the CDR3: TGTGCCAGCAGTTCTCGGACAGGGGGATTCGAGCAGCAGTACTTC.

The chain couples TRBV9 to TRBJ2-3, with 8 positions matching TRBD2. The CDR3 contains 15 residues. Germline CDR1 and CDR2: SGDLS and YYNGEE. The junction had 5 bases not matched to a gene; V was cut back by 4 bases and J by 1 base. In DNA, the CDR3 is TGTGCCAGCAGCCAGGCGGGGGGCGGCACAGATACGCAGTATTTT. Residues: CASSQAGGGTDTQYF.

In its sample, this clonotype was seen a few times. The rearrangement uses TRBV7-9 and TRBJ2-5; D is perhaps TRBD1 or TRBD2 (6 bases each). Deletions cut 1 base from V and 5 bases from J, with 14 bases between. The CDR3 covers 15 residues. The germline V gene encodes CDR1 SEHNR and CDR2 FQNEAQ (reference sequence). CDR3 coding DNA: TGTGCCAGCAGCTTAGAGGGGGGATCGGCGGAGACCCAGTACTTC. Amino acids: CASSLEGGSAETQYF.

Regarding this clonotype: A much bigger clone sits one base away, suggesting this may be a read error. This chain connects TRBV20-1 to TRBJ2-4, with D perhaps matching TRBD1 (5 bases). Germline loops: CDR1 DFQATT, CDR2 SNEGSKA (reference sequence). This CDR3 comprises 13 residues. Trimming removed 6 bases at V and 4 bases at J, with 13 bases between. The CDR3 nucleotides read TGCAGTGCCACGAGACAGAGAAAAAACATTCAGTACTTC. Residues: CSATRQRKNIQYF.

This clonotype occurred a few times. The CDR3 sequence: CASSVSAGGSTDTQYF. The CDR3 region has the DNA TGTGCCAGCAGCGTATCTGCGGGAGGGAGCACAGATACGCAGTATTTT. This chain uses TRBV9 with TRBJ2-3; TRBD2 matches at 9 bases. The J segment lost 0 bases and the V segment lost 1 base, leaving 3 bases of the junction unmatched. Germline loops: CDR1 SGDLS, CDR2 YYNGEE. The CDR3 length is 16 residues. The whole variable domain, remainder taken from reference TRBV9 and TRBJ2-3, is DSGVTQTPKHLITATGQRVTLRCSPRSGDLSVYWYQQSLDQGLQFLIQYYNGEERAKGNILERFSAQQFPDLHSELNLSSLELGDSALYFCASSVSAGGSTDTQYFGPGTRLTVL.

In its sample, this clonotype was seen many times. The CDR3 nucleotides read TGTGCCAGTAGTGAAACAGGGGGCATGGGCAATCAGCCCCAGCATTTT. This gives the protein CASSETGGMGNQPQHF. The chain links TRBV19 to TRBJ1-5, with 9 nucleotides matching TRBD1. Looked up from germline, CDR1 is LNHDA and CDR2 is SQIVND (reference sequence). Trimming cost V 5 bases and J 2 bases; bases outside gene matches: 7. CDR3 size: 16 residues.

This clonotype was observed a handful of times. This chain joins TRBV6-2 or TRBV6-3 and TRBJ2-5, with 16 bases matching TRBD2. The CDR3 totals 18 residues. Germline values: CDR1 MNHEY, CDR2 SVGEGT. Losses at the gene ends were 5 bases for V and 4 bases for J; bases not matched to a gene: 10. The CDR3 spells CASSPGLAGGPFRETQYF. CDR3 nucleotide sequence: TGTGCCAGCAGTCCGGGACTAGCGGGGGGGCCTTTCCGAGAGACCCAGTACTTC.

The gene calls are TRBV19 and TRBJ1-5, with 8 bases that match TRBD1. V gave up 6 bases and J gave up 6 bases; unmatched junction bases: 13. The CDR3 covers 16 residues. Germline CDR1 and CDR2: LNHDA and SQIVND (reference sequence). The CDR3 is CASSPSDRAYTQPQHF. CDR3 nucleotide sequence: TGTGCCAGTAGCCCTTCGGACAGGGCATATACTCAGCCCCAGCATTTT.

This clonotype came up a few times. This rearrangement joins TRBV3-1 to TRBJ1-1; 8 bases line up with TRBD1. Germline-derived CDR1 and CDR2 are LGHDT and YNNKEL (reference sequence). V shed 0 bases, J shed 4 bases, and the junction held 16 bases outside the gene matches. This CDR3 has 19 residues. The CDR3 sequence: CASSQDPPGGARRSTEAFF. The CDR3 coding sequence is TGTGCCAGCAGCCAAGATCCCCCAGGGGGCGCGAGACGTTCCACTGAAGCTTTCTTT.

This clonotype was picked up many times. V gene TRBV27 combines with J gene TRBJ2-3; D not certain. The CDR3 loop spans 13 amino acids. CDR1 is MNHEY and CDR2 is SMNVEV in the germline V gene (reference sequence). V lost 6 bases and J lost 5, with 12 bases in between. The CDR3 spells CASSPPMLDTQYF. CDR3 DNA: TGTGCCAGCAGCCCACCGATGCTAGATACGCAGTATTTT.

This clonotype was detected ten times or more. This rearrangement joins TRBV29-1 to TRBJ2-6, with D possibly being TRBD2 (6 bases). The germline V and J ends were trimmed by 4 bases and 1 base, with 11 bases remaining between them. There are 15 residues in the CDR3. Germline CDR1 is SQVTM and CDR2 is ANQGSEA. CDR3 amino acids: CSVAGVGSGANVLTF. CDR3 sequence (DNA): TGCAGCGTTGCGGGGGTAGGGTCTGGGGCCAACGTCCTGACTTTC.

V gene TRBV5-1 combines with J gene TRBJ2-3; 7 bases are shared with TRBD1. Germline V gene sequence: CDR1 SGHRS, CDR2 YFSETQ. The CDR3 sequence is 15 residues long. J lost 2 bases, V lost 0 bases, and 3 bases had no gene match. CDR3 coding DNA: TGCGCCAGCAGCTTGGAGACAGGGACCACAGATACGCAGTATTTT. Translating gives CASSLETGTTDTQYF.

This clonotype has more than one count but fewer than ten. V usage is TRBV29-1 and J usage is TRBJ2-3; no clear D. CDR3 length: 14 amino acids. With 5 bases removed from V and 0 bases from J, the gap between germline ends came to 12 bases. Germline V CDR1 and CDR2: SQVTM, ANQGSEA. The CDR3: CSVRRYDSTDTQYF. For the CDR3, the DNA is TGCAGCGTTAGACGGTATGATAGCACAGATACGCAGTATTTT.

This clonotype has a count of ten or more. The chain has TRBV11-3 and TRBJ2-1; D is unresolved. V was shortened by 5 bases and J by 5 bases, with 10 bases between the two germline ends. CDR3 length equals 13 residues. CDR1 is SGHNT and CDR2 is YENEEA in the germline V gene. DNA of the CDR3: TGTGCCAGCAGCAGGACCGTAGACAATGAGCAGTTCTTC. Translating it yields CASSRTVDNEQFF.

The genes are TRBV29-1 and TRBJ1-2, with TRBD1 as a possible D gene (5 bases). V was pared by 6 bases and J by 4 bases, with 15 bases between. CDR1 and CDR2 from the germline V gene are SQVTM and ANQGSEA. CDR3 size: 13 residues. The CDR3 protein is CSVAPRVSYGYTF. In DNA, the CDR3 is TGCAGCGTCGCGCCCAGGGTATCCTATGGCTACACCTTC.

This clonotype was seen at least ten times. This chain connects TRBV20-1 to TRBJ1-2; D remains ambiguous. The ends were cut back, 1 base at V and 6 bases at J, with 15 bases in the middle. The CDR3 totals 14 residues. Germline CDR1 reads DFQATT; CDR2 reads SNEGSKA (reference sequence). The CDR3 spells CSARVWASTNGYTF. The CDR3, as DNA: TGCAGTGCTAGAGTATGGGCATCTACTAATGGCTACACCTTC.

This clonotype was detected ten times or more. The chain joins TRBV2 to TRBJ2-1, with TRBD2 matching 10 bases. The CDR3 covers 14 residues. The trim removed 6 bases at V and 7 bases at J, leaving 6 bases unmatched. The germline gives CDR1 SNHLY, CDR2 FYNNEI. CDR3 sequence: CASRERGGVNEQFF. The CDR3 DNA reads as TGTGCCAGCAGGGAGCGGGGGGGCGTGAATGAGCAGTTCTTC.

In the case of this clonotype: A much bigger clone sits one base away, suggesting this may be a read error. This chain uses TRBV10-3 with TRBJ2-2; possible D gene TRBD2, 5 bases. Germline V gene data show CDR1 as ENHRY and CDR2 as SYGVKD. The CDR3 extends over 15 amino acids. The CDR3 spells CAISERGTNAGELFF. CDR3 DNA: TGTGCCATCAGTGAACGGGGAACGAACGCCGGGGAGCTGTTTTTT.

This clonotype has a count of ten or more. V is TRBV29-1 and J is TRBJ1-1; 10 positions match TRBD1. CDR3 length: 14 amino acids. V trimming: 7 bases; J trimming: 4 bases; junction bases outside the gene matches: 9. CDR1 is SQVTM, CDR2 ANQGSEA, per germline. In DNA form, the CDR3 reads TGCAGCGCCGACGGACAGGGGGTGAGCACTGAAGCTTTCTTT. This sequence encodes CSADGQGVSTEAFF.

The chain recombines TRBV20-1 with TRBJ1-1; no firm D call. This CDR3 contains 13 residues. From germline, CDR1 is DFQATT and CDR2 SNEGSKA (reference sequence). Trimming took 5 bases from V and 1 from J, leaving 11 bases between them. This chain's CDR3 is CSAFLAENTEAFF. Here the CDR3 DNA reads TGCAGTGCTTTCCTGGCGGAGAACACTGAAGCTTTCTTT.

The chain couples TRBV6-1 to TRBJ1-1, with D uncertain. Trimming shortened V by 8 bases and J by 3 bases, and 16 bases separated the two germline ends. Germline V CDR1 and CDR2: MNHNS, SASEGT. The CDR3 sequence is 14 residues long. CDR3 region: CASGQAIEYTEAFF. The CDR3 DNA reads as TGTGCCAGCGGCCAGGCTATTGAATACACTGAAGCTTTCTTT.

Details on this clonotype: A much larger clone differs from this one at a single base, so this may be a read error. This chain connects TRBV20-1 to TRBJ2-3, with 8 nucleotides matching TRBD2. The germline V gene encodes CDR1 DFQATT and CDR2 SNEGSKA (reference sequence). V lost 6 bases and J lost 6; bases outside the gene matches: 14. The CDR3 spans 15 residues. CDR3: CSAVELAVALDTQYF. The CDR3 DNA reads TGCAGTGCGGTGGAACTAGCGGTAGCACTGGATACGCAGTATTTT.

This clonotype was recorded many times. This chain links TRBV6-2 or TRBV6-3 with TRBJ1-1; D remains unclear. The V and J ends lost 4 bases and 0 bases respectively, with 12 bases between them. Germline V gene sequence: CDR1 MNHEY, CDR2 SVGEGT. This CDR3 contains 15 residues. This chain's CDR3 is CASSSLMGLNTEAFF. The DNA of the CDR3 is TGTGCCAGCAGTTCGCTTATGGGATTGAACACTGAAGCTTTCTTT.

This clonotype was seen only a few times. The chain has TRBV27 and TRBJ1-2; the match to TRBD1 covers 7 bases. The germline CDR1 and CDR2 sequences are MNHEY and SMNVEV (reference sequence). With 6 bases clipped from V and 4 bases from J, the junction kept 11 bases outside the gene matches. There are 15 residues in the CDR3. The CDR3 region is CASSLQGTHSYGYTF. The CDR3 coding sequence is TGTGCCAGCAGCCTACAGGGGACGCACTCCTATGGCTACACCTTC.

Many counts were recorded for this clonotype. The V gene is TRBV11-2, the J gene TRBJ1-6; 8 bases are shared with TRBD1. This CDR3 is built from 16 residues. Trimming removed 4 bases from V and 9 bases from J; junction bases left unmatched: 11. Germline CDR1 and CDR2: SGHAT and FQNNGV. The CDR3 bases are TGTGCCAGCAGCTACATGGACAGGGAGAACTCTTCACCCCTCCACTTT. Its protein is CASSYMDRENSSPLHF. The full variable domain, completed using reference TRBV11-2 and TRBJ1-6, is EAGVAQSPRYKIIEKRQSVAFWCNPISGHATLYWYQQILGQGPKLLIQFQNNGVVDDSQLPKDRFSAERLKGVDSTLKIQPAKLEDSAVYLCASSYMDRENSSPLHFGNGTRLTVT.

The V call is TRBV5-6, the J call TRBJ1-1, with 8 bases matching TRBD1. The V gene's germline CDR1 is SGHDT and CDR2 YYEEEE. CDR3 length: 14 amino acids. V was clipped by 4 bases and J by 1 base; unmatched bases: 3. The CDR3 loop is CASSQGAKNTEAFF. In DNA form, the CDR3 reads TGTGCCAGCAGCCAGGGGGCTAAGAACACTGAAGCTTTCTTT.

This clonotype has a handful of counts. The rearrangement joins TRBV20-1 to TRBJ2-2; 7 nucleotides align to TRBD2. The ends lost 0 bases at V and 5 bases at J; junction bases unmatched: 6. The CDR3 runs 15 residues. CDR1 is DFQATT and CDR2 is SNEGSKA in the germline V gene (reference sequence). CDR3 sequence (DNA): TGCAGTGCTAGAGATGAAGAACTAGCGACCGGGGAGCTGTTTTTT. Encoded protein: CSARDEELATGELFF.